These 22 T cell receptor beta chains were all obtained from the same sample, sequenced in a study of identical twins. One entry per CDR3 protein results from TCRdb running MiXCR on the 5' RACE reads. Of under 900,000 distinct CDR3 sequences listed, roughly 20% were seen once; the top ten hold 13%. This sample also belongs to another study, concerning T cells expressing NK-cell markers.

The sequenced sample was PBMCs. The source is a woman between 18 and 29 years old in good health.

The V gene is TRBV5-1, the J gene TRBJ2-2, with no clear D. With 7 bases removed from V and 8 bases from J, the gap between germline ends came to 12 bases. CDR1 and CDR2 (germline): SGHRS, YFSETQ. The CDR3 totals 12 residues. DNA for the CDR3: TGCGCCAGCGAAGCATCCTGGGGGGAGCTGTTTTTT. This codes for CASEASWGELFF.

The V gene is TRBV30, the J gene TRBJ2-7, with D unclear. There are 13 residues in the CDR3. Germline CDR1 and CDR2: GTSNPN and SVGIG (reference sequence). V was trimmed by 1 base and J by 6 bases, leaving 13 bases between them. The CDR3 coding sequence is TGTGCCTGGAGTGATGGTTCTCCCCTCGAGCAGTACTTC. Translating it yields CAWSDGSPLEQYF.

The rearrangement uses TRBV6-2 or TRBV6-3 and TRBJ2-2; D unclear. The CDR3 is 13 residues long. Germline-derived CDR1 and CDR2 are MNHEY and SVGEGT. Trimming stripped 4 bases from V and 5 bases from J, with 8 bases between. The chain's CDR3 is CASSFSRTGELFF. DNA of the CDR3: TGTGCCAGCAGTTTCAGCAGGACCGGGGAGCTGTTTTTT.

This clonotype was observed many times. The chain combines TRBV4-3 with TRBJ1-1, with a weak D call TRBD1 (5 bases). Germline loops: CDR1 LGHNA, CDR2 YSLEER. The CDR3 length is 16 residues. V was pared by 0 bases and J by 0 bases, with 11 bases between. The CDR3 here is CASSQDDGTVNTEAFF. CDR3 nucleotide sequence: TGCGCCAGCAGCCAAGATGACGGGACGGTGAACACTGAAGCTTTCTTT.

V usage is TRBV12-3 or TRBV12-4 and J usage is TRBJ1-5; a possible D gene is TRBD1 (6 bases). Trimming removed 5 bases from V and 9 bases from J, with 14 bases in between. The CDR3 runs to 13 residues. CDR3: CASSPSGARPQHF. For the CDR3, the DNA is TGTGCCAGCAGTCCGTCAGGGGCGCGGCCCCAGCATTTT.

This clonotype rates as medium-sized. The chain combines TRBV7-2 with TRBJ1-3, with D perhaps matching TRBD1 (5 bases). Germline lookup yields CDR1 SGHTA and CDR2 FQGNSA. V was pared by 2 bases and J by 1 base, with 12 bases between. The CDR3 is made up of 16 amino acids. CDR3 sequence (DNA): TGTGCCAGCAGCTTAACGCAGGGTTTATCTGGAAACACCATATATTTT. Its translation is CASSLTQGLSGNTIYF. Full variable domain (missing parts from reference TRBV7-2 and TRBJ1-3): GAGVSQSPSNKVTEKGKDVELRCDPISGHTALYWYRQSLGQGLEFLIYFQGNSAPDKSGLPSDRFSAERTGGSVSTLTIQRTQQEDSAVYLCASSLTQGLSGNTIYFGEGSWLTVV.

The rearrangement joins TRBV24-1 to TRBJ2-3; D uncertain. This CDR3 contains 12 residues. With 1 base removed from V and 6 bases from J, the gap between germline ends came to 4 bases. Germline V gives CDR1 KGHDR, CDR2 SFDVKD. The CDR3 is CATSDLWDTQYF. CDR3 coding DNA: TGTGCCACCAGTGATTTATGGGATACGCAGTATTTT.

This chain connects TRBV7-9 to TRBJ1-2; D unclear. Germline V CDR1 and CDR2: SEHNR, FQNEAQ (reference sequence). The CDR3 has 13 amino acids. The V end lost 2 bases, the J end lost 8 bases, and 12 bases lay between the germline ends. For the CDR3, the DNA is TGTGCCAGCAGCTTAACGGGCGGTCAAGGCTACACCTTC. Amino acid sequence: CASSLTGGQGYTF.

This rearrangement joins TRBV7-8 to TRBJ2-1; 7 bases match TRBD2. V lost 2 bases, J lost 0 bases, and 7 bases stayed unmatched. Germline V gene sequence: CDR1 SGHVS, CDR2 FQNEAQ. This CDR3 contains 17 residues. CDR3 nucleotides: TGTGCCAGCAGCTTATCACAGCGGGAAAGCTCCTACAATGAGCAGTTCTTC. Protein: CASSLSQRESSYNEQFF.

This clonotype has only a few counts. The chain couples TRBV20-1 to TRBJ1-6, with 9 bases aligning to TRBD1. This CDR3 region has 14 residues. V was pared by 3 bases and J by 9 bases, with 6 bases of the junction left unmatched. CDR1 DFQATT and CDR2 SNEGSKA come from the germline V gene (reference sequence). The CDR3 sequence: CSASTLDRGSPLHF. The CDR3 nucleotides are TGCAGTGCTAGCACTTTGGACAGGGGTTCACCCCTCCACTTT.

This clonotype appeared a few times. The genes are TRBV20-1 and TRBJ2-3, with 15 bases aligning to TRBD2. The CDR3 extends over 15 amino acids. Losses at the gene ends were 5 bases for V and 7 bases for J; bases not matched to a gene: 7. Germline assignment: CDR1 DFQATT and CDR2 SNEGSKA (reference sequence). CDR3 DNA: TGCAGTGCTGCTGGACTAGCGGGGGGGCTTAATACGCAGTATTTT. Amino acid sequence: CSAAGLAGGLNTQYF.

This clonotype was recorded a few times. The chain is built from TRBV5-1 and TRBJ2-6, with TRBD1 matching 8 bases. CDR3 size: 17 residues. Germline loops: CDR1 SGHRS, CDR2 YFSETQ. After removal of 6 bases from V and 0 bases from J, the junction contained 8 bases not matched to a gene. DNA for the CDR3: TGCGCCAGCAATGCGGACAGGGTGGGCTCTGGGGCCAACGTCCTGACTTTC. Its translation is CASNADRVGSGANVLTF. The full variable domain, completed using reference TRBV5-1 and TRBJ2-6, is KAGVTQTPRYLIKTRGQQVTLSCSPISGHRSVSWYQQTPGQGLQFLFEYFSETQRNKGNFPGRFSGRQFSNSRSEMNVSTLELGDSALYLCASNADRVGSGANVLTFGAGSRLTVL.

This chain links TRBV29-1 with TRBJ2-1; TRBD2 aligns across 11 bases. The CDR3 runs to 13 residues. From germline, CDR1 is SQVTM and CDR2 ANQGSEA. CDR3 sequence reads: CSALLAGVYEQFF. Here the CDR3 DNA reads TGCAGTGCCCTACTAGCGGGAGTATATGAGCAGTTCTTC.

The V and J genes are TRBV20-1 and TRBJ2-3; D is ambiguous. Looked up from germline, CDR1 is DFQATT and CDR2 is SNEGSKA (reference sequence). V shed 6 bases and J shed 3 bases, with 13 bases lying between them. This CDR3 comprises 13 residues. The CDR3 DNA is TGCAGTGCCACCTCGACTTTGACAGATACGCAGTATTTT. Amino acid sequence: CSATSTLTDTQYF.

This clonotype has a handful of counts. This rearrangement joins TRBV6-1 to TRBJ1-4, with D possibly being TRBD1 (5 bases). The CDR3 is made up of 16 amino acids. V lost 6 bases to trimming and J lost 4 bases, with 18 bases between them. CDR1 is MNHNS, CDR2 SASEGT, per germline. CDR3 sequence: CASRNSPTGNNEKLFF. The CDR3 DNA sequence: TGTGCCAGCAGAAATTCACCCACAGGCAATAATGAAAAACTGTTTTTT.

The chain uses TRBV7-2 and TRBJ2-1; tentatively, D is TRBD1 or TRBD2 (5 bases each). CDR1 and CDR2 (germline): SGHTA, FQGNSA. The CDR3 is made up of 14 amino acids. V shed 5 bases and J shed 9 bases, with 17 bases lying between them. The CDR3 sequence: CASSPGWGWSEQFF. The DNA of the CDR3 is TGTGCCAGCAGCCCGGGGTGGGGGTGGAGTGAGCAGTTCTTC.

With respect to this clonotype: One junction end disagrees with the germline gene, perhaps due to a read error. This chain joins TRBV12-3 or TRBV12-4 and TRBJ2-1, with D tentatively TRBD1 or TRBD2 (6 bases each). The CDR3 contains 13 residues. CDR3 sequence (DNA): TGTGCCAGCAGCCACCGGGGGCCTAATGAAGGGGTCTTC. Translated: CASSHRGPNEGVF.

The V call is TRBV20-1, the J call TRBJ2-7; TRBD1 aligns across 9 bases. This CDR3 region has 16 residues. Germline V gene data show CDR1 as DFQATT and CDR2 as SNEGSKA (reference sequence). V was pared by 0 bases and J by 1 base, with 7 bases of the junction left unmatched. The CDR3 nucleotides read TGCAGTGCTAGAGATCCCCGGACAGGGGATTCCTACGAGCAGTACTTC. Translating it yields CSARDPRTGDSYEQYF.

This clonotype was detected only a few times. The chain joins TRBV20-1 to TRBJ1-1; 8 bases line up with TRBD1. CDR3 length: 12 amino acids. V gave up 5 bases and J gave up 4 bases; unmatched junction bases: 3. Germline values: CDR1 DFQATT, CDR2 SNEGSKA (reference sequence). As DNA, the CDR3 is TGCAGTGCTCATACAGGGGGCACTGAAGCTTTCTTT. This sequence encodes CSAHTGGTEAFF.

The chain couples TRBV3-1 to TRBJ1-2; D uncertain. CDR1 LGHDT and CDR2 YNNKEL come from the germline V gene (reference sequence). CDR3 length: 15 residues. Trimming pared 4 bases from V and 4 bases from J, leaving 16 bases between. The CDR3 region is CASSLGGRWGYGYTF. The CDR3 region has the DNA TGTGCCAGCAGCCTGGGAGGTCGGTGGGGCTATGGCTACACCTTC.

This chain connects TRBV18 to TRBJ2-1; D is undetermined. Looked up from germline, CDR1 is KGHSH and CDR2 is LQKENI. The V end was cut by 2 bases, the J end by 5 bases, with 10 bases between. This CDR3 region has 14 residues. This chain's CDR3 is CASSPIRFDNEQFF. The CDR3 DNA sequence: TGTGCCAGCTCACCAATCAGATTCGACAATGAGCAGTTCTTC.

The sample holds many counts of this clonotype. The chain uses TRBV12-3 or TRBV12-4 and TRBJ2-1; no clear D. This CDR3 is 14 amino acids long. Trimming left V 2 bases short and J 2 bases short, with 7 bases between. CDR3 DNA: TGTGCCAGCAGTTTAATGCAGGCCTACAATGAGCAGTTCTTC. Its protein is CASSLMQAYNEQFF.